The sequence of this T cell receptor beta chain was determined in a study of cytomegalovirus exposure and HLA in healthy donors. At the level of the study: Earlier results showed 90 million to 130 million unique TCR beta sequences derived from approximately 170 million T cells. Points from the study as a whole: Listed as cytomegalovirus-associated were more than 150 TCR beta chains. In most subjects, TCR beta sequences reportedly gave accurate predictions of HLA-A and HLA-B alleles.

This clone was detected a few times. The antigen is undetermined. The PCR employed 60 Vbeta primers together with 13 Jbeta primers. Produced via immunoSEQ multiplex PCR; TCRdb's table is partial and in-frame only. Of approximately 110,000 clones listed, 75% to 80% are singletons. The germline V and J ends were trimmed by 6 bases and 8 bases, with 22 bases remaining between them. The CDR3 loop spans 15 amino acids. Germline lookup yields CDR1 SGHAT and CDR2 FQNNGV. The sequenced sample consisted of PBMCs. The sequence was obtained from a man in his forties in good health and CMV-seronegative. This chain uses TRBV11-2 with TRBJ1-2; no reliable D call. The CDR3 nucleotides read TGTGCCAGCAGTAACCGGGGTGAGGGTCGCGGAGGCTACACCTTC. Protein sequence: CASSNRGEGRGGYTF.